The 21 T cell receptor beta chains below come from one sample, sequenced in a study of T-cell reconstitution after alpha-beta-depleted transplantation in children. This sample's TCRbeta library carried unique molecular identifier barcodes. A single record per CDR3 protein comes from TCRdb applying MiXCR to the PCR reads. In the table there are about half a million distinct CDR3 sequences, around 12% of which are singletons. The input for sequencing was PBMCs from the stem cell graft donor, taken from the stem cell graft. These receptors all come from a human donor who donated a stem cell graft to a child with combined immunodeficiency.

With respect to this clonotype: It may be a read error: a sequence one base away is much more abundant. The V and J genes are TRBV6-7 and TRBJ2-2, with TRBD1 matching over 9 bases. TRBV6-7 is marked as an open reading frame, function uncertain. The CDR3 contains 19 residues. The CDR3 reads CAISLISFWGQGNTGELFF. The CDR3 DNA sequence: TGTGCCATCAGTTTAATTTCATTTTGGGGACAGGGAAACACCGGGGAGCTGTTTTTT.

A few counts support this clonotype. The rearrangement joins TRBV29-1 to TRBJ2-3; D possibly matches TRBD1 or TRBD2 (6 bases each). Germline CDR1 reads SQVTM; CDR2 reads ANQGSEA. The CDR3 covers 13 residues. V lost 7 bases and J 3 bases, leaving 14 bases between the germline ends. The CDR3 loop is CSAGPGATDTQYF. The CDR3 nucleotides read TGCAGCGCCGGTCCGGGGGCTACAGATACGCAGTATTTT.

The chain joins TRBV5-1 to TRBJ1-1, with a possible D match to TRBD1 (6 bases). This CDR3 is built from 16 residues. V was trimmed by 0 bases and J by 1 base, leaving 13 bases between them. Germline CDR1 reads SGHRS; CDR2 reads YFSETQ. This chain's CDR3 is CASSLGDTTANTEAFF. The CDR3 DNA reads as TGCGCCAGCAGCTTGGGGGACACTACGGCGAACACTGAAGCTTTCTTT.

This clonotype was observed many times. The CDR3 bases are TGTGCCAGCAGTTTATCCGGGACACGCCGGGACAAAACTTTCTTT. This sequence encodes CASSLSGTRRDKTFF. The rearrangement links TRBV12-3 or TRBV12-4 to TRBJ1-1, with D possibly TRBD1 on 6 matching bases. Trimming removed 2 bases at V and 12 bases at J, with 22 bases between. The CDR3 consists of 15 residues.

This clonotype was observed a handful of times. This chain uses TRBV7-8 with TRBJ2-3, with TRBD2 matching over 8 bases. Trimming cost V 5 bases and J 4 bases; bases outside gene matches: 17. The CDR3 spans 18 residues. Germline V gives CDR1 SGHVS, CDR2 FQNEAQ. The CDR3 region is CASSQPTSGGKGSDTQYF. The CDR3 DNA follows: TGTGCCAGCAGCCAACCCACATCGGGGGGGAAGGGGTCAGATACGCAGTATTTT.

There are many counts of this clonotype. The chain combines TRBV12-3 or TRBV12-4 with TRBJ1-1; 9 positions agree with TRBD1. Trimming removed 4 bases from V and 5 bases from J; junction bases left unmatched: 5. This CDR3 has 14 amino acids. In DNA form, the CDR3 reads TGTGCCAGCAGTTCCCTGACAGGGGGAACTGAAGCTTTCTTT. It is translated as CASSSLTGGTEAFF.

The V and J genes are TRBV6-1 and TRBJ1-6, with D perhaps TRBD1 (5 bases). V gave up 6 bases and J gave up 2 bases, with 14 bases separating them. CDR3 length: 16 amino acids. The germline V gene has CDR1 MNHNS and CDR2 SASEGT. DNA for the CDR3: TGTGCCAGCAGGGAGCAGGGAAGTCCCTATAATTCACCCCTCCACTTT. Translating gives CASREQGSPYNSPLHF.

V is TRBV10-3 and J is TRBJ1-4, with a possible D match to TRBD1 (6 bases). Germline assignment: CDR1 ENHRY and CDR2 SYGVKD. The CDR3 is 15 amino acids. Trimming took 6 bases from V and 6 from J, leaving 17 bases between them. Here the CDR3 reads CAISPRAGADEKLFF. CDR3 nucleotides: TGTGCCATCAGCCCCCGGGCGGGGGCGGATGAAAAACTGTTTTTT.

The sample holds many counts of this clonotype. The DNA for the CDR3 is TGTGCCAGCAGCTTCCCGAGAGGCGGGAGGACCCCTGGCAATGAGCAGTTCTTC. This translates into CASSFPRGGRTPGNEQFF. This rearrangement joins TRBV7-2 to TRBJ2-1; 8 positions match TRBD2. The CDR3 consists of 18 residues. J was trimmed by 6 bases and V by 3 bases; bases with no gene match: 16. The V gene's germline CDR1 is SGHTA and CDR2 FQGNSA.

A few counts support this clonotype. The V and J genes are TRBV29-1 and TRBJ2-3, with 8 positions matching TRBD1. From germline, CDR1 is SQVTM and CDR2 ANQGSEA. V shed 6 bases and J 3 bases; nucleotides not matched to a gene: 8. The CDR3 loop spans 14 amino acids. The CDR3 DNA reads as TGCAGCGTAGCAGGGGGCCGCGAAACAGATACGCAGTATTTT. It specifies CSVAGGRETDTQYF.

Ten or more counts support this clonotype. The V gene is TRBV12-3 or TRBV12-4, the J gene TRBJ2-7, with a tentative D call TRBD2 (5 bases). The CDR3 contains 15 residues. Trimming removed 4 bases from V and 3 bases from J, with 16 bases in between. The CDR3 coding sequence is TGTGCCAGCAGTTCAACAATTTCTCGGGACTACGAGCAGTACTTC. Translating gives CASSSTISRDYEQYF.

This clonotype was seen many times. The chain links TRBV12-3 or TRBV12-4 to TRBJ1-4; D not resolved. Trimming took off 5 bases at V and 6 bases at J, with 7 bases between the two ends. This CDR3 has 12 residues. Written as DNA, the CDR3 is TGTGCCAGCAGTCTCGGTCATGAAAAACTGTTTTTT. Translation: CASSLGHEKLFF.

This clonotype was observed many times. CDR3 amino acids: CASWTSPYNEQFF. The CDR3 DNA is TGTGCCAGCTGGACTAGCCCCTACAATGAGCAGTTCTTC. The gene calls are TRBV12-3 or TRBV12-4 and TRBJ2-1; 8 bases match TRBD2. CDR3 length: 13 residues. The V segment lost 8 bases and the J segment 2 bases; nucleotides outside the gene matches: 2.

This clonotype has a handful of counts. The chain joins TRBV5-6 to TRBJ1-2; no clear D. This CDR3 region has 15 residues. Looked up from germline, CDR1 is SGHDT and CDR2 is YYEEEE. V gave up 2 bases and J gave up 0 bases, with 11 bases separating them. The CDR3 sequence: CASSFHRSTNYGYTF. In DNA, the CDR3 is TGTGCCAGCAGCTTCCACCGCAGCACTAACTATGGCTACACCTTC.

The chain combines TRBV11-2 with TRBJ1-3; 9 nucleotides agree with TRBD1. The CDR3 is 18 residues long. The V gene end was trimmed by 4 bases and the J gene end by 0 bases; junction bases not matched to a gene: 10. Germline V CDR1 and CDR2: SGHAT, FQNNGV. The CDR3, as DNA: TGTGCCAGCAGCTCCCCTCCGGGACAGGGAAACTCTGGAAACACCATATATTTT. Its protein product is CASSSPPGQGNSGNTIYF.

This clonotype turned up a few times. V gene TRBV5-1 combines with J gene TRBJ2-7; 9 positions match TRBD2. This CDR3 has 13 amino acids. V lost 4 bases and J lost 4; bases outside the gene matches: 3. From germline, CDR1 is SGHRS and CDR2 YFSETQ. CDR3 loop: CASSVAGVYEQYF. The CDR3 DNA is TGCGCCAGCAGCGTAGCGGGAGTTTACGAGCAGTACTTC.

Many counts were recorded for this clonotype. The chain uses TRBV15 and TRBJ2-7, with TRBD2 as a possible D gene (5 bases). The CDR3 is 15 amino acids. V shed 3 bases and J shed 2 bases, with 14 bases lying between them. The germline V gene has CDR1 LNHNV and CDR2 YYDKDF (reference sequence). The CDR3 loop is CATSSQQGSPYEQYF. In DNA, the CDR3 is TGTGCCACCAGCAGCCAACAAGGGAGTCCCTACGAGCAGTACTTC.

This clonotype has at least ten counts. The CDR3 sequence: CASSSDRSYGYTF. CDR3 in DNA: TGTGCCAGCAGCTCAGACAGGTCTTATGGCTACACCTTC. The V gene is TRBV12-3 or TRBV12-4, the J gene TRBJ1-2; D possibly corresponds to TRBD1 (6 bases). Trimming removed 6 bases at V and 5 bases at J, with 13 bases between. CDR3 size: 13 residues.

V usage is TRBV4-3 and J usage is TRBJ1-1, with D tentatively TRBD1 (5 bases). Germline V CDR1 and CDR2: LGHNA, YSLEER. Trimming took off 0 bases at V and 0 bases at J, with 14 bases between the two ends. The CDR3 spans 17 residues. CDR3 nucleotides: TGCGCCAGCAGCCAAGATCGGGGGACTAAAATGAACACTGAAGCTTTCTTT. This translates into CASSQDRGTKMNTEAFF.

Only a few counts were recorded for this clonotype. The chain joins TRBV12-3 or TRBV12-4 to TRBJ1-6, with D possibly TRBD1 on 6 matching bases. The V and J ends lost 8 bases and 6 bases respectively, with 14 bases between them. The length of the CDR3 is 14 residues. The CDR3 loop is CASLRWGRNSPLHF. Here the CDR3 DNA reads TGTGCCAGCCTCCGCTGGGGGCGTAATTCACCCCTCCACTTT.

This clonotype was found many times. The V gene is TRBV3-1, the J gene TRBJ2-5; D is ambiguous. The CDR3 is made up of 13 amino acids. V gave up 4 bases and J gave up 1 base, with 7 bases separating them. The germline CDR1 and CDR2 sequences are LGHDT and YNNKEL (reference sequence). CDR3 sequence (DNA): TGTGCCAGCAGCCCCCGACCCCAAGAGACCCAGTACTTC. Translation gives CASSPRPQETQYF.